This T cell receptor (beta chain) is from a study of Ad26.COV2.S vaccination and SARS-CoV-2 variants. Study details: Donor allocation was to the COV1001 Ad26.COV2.S trial arm. Intramuscularly, Ad26.COV2.S was given either once or twice, 56 days apart. General study results and limits: Placebo recipients had lower spike-specific TCR breadth than vaccine recipients.

Using immunoSEQ multiplex PCR, the repertoire was profiled, and TCRdb retains in-frame clones only, with some absent. Among almost 400,000 clones listed, around 89% were seen once. In its sample, this clone was seen a few times. No antigen is known for it. Treatment meaning: some 19 received Ad26.COV2.S at low or high dose, single or two shots; about 5 received placebo; per-sample allocation not given. The investigators took samples on day 63 after the first vaccine or placebo injection. V gave up 4 bases and J gave up 8 bases; unmatched junction bases: 4. The CDR3 runs 12 residues. Germline CDR1 and CDR2: MNHNY and SVGAGI (reference sequence).

The clonotype originates from a person aged 18 to 65 who received the Ad26.COV2.S COVID-19 vaccine or a placebo. The chain recombines TRBV6-6 with TRBJ1-2; 7 bases line up with TRBD1. The sequencing here drew on peripheral blood, taken in a trial of Ad26.COV2.S vaccine versus placebo. CDR3 protein: CASSLGQLGYTF. CDR3 sequence (DNA): TGTGCCAGCAGTTTGGGACAGTTAGGCTACACCTTC.